This entry describes one TCR beta chain. The antigen is undetermined. The study ran its PCR with 60 Vbeta and 13 Jbeta primers. This table comes from immunoSEQ multiplex PCR, and its TCRdb copy is limited to in-frame clones, with some not included. The table lists some 170,000 clones, about three quarters of them singletons. V dropped 6 bases and J dropped 11; count of bases not matched to a gene: 12. This CDR3 region has 13 residues. The germline gives CDR1 LGHNT, CDR2 FRNRAP. This specimen comes from a study of cytomegalovirus exposure and HLA in healthy donors. Findings of the study overall: Reported findings show TCR beta sequences accurately forecast HLA-A and HLA-B alleles in most subjects. The majority of CMV-associated TCR beta chains were reported as apparently HLA-restricted in a later analysis.

The sample comprised PBMCs. This rearrangement joins TRBV12-5 to TRBJ2-5; 7 bases fit TRBD1. This TCR was recovered from a man aged 40-50 years in good health and CMV-seropositive. The CDR3 protein is CASGPDRVGVQYF. The CDR3, as DNA: TGTGCTAGTGGCCCCGACAGGGTAGGGGTGCAGTACTTC.